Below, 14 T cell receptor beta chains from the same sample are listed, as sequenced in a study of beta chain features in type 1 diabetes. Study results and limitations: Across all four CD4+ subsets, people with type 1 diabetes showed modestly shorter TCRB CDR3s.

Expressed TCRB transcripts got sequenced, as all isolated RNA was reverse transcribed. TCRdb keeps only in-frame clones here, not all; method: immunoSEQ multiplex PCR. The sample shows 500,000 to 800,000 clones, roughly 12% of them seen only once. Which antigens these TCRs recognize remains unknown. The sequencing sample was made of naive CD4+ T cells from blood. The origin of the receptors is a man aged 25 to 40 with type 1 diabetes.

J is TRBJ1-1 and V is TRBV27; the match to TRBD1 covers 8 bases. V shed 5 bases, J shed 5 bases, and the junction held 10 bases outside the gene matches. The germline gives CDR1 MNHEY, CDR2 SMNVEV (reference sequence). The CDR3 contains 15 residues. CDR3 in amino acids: CASSPMDRARTEAFF. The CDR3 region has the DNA TGTGCCAGCAGTCCAATGGACAGGGCGAGAACTGAAGCTTTCTTT.

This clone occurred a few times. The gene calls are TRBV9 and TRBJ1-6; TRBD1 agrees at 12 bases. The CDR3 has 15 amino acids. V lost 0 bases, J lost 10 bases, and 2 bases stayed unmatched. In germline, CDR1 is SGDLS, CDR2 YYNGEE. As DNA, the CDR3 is TGTGCCAGCAGCGTAGGCGGGACAGGGGGCTCACCCCTCCACTTT. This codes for CASSVGGTGGSPLHF.

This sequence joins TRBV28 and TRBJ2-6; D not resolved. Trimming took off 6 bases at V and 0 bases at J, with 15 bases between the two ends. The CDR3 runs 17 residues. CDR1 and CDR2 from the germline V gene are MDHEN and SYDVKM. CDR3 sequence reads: CASSEAPASSGANVLTF. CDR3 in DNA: TGTGCCAGCAGCGAGGCGCCGGCAAGCTCTGGGGCCAACGTCCTGACTTTC. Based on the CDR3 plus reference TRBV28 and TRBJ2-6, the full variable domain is DVKVTQSSRYLVKRTGEKVFLECVQDMDHENMFWYRQDPGLGLRLIYFSYDVKMKEKGDIPEGYSVSREKKERFSLILESASTNQTSMYLCASSEAPASSGANVLTFGAGSRLTVL.

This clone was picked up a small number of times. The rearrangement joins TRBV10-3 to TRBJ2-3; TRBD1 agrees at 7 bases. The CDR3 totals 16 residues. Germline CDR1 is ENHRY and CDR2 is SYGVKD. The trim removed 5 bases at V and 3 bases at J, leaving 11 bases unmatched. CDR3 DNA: TGTGCCATCAGTCCATACCGGGACAGCAGGACAGATACGCAGTATTTT. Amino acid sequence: CAISPYRDSRTDTQYF.

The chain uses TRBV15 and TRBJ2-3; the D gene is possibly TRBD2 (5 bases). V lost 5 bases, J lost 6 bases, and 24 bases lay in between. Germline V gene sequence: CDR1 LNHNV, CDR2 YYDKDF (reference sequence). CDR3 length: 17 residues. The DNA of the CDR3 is TGTGCCACCAGCGGCGGAGGTGGCGCCACCCGCGCGGATACGCAGTATTTT. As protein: CATSGGGGATRADTQYF. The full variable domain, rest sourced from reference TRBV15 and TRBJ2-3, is DAMVIQNPRYQVTQFGKPVTLSCSQTLNHNVMYWYQQKSSQAPKLLFHYYDKDFNNEADTPDNFQSRRPNTSFCFLDIRSPGLGDTAMYLCATSGGGGATRADTQYFGPGTRLTVL.

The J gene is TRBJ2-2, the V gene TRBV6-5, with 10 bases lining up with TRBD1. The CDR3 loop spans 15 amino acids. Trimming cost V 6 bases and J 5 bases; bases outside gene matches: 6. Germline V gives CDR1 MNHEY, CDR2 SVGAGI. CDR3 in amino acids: CASRPGQGITGELFF. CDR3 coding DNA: TGTGCCAGCAGACCGGGACAGGGGATAACCGGGGAGCTGTTTTTT.

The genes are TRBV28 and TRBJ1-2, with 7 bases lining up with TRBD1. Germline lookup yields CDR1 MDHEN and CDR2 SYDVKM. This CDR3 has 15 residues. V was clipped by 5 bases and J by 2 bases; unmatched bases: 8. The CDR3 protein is CASSAGQITNYGYTF. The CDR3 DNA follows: TGTGCCAGCAGTGCGGGACAGATTACCAACTATGGCTACACCTTC.

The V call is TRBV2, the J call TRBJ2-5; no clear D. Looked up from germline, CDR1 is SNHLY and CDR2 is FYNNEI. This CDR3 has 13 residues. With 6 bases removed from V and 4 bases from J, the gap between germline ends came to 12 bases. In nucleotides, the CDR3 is TGTGCCAGCAGCCGGGCCCCAAGAGAGACCCAGTACTTC. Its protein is CASSRAPRETQYF.

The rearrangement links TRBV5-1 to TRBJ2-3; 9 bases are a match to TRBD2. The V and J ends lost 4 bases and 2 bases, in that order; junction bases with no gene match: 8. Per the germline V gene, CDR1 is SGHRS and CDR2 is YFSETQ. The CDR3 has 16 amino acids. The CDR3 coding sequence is TGCGCCAGCAGCATTGCGAGCGGGGGGAACACAGATACGCAGTATTTT. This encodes CASSIASGGNTDTQYF.

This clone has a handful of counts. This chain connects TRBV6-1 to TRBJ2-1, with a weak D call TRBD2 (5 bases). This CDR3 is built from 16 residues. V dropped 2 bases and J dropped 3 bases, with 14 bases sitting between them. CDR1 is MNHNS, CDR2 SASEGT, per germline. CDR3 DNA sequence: TGTGCCAGCAGTGAAAGTGGACTCCCCCTCTACAATGAGCAGTTCTTC. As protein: CASSESGLPLYNEQFF.

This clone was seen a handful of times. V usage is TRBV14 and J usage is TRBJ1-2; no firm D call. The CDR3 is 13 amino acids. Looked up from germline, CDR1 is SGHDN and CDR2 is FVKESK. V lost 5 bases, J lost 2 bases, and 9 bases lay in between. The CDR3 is CASSTRQNYGYTF. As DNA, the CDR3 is TGTGCCAGCAGCACGCGGCAGAACTATGGCTACACCTTC.

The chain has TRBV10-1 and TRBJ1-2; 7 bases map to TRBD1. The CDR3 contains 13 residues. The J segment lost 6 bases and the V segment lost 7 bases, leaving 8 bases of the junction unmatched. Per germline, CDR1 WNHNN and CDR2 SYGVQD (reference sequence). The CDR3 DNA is TGCGCCAGCACCAGACAGGGTGAAGATGGCTACACCTTC. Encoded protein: CASTRQGEDGYTF.

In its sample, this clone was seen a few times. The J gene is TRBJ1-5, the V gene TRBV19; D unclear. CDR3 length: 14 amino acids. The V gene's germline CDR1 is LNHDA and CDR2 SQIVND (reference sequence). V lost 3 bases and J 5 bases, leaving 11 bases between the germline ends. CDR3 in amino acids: CASSMDFGDQPQHF. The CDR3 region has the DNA TGTGCCAGTAGTATGGACTTTGGTGATCAGCCCCAGCATTTT.

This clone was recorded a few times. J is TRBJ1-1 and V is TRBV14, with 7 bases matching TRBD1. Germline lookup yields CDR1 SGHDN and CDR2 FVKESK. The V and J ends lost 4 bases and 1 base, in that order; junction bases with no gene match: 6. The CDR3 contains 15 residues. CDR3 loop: CASSPPGGRNTEAFF. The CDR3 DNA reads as TGTGCCAGCAGCCCCCCAGGGGGACGGAACACTGAAGCTTTCTTT.